The 15 T cell receptor beta chains below come from one sample, sequenced in a study of blood T cell repertoires in COVID-19. This table comes from immunoSEQ multiplex PCR, and its TCRdb copy is limited to in-frame clones, with some not included. The sample yields 300,000 to 400,000 clones, approximately 89% seen once. Sequenced: peripheral blood. The receptors here all came from a woman under 30 who had recovered from COVID-19.

This chain uses TRBV7-9 with TRBJ2-2, with 9 bases lining up with TRBD1. Unmatched junction bases numbered 11, after V lost 5 bases and J lost 7 bases. Germline lookup yields CDR1 SEHNR and CDR2 FQNEAQ (reference sequence). The CDR3 extends over 16 amino acids. The chain's CDR3 is CASSRPGTGSHGELFF. CDR3 DNA sequence: TGTGCCAGCAGCCGTCCCGGGACAGGGTCTCACGGGGAGCTGTTTTTT.

The rearrangement uses TRBV4-3 and TRBJ2-3; a weak D match, TRBD2 (5 bases). Between the trimmed V and J ends, which lost 1 base and 0 bases, there was a span of 11 bases. This CDR3 has 16 residues. Germline CDR1 is LGHNA and CDR2 is YSLEER. The CDR3 nucleotides are TGCGCCAGCAGCCAAGTTTTGCGGACTAGCACAGATACGCAGTATTTT. It specifies CASSQVLRTSTDTQYF.

V and J are TRBV4-3 and TRBJ2-6, with D possibly matching TRBD1 (5 bases). The V gene lost 0 bases and the J gene lost 4 bases, with 10 bases spanning the gap. Germline V gene sequence: CDR1 LGHNA, CDR2 YSLEER. CDR3 length: 16 residues. The CDR3 DNA reads as TGCGCCAGCAGCCAAGATTCACAGGTCGGGGCCAACGTCCTGACTTTC. It yields the protein CASSQDSQVGANVLTF.

The V call is TRBV11-2, the J call TRBJ2-7, with a possible D match to TRBD1 (5 bases). Trimming took 5 bases from V and 0 from J, leaving 11 bases between them. CDR3 size: 14 residues. Looked up from germline, CDR1 is SGHAT and CDR2 is FQNNGV. CDR3 protein: CASSLDSYSYEQYV. DNA of the CDR3: TGTGCCAGCAGCCTTGACAGTTACTCCTACGAGCAGTACGTC.

CDR3 nucleotides: TGTGCCAGCAGCTTGACCGGGAGTAAGGATGAGCAGTTCTTC. This codes for CASSLTGSKDEQFF. J is TRBJ2-1 and V is TRBV5-5, with D tentatively TRBD2 (6 bases). Trimming stripped 1 base from V and 8 bases from J, with 13 bases between. Germline V gives CDR1 SGHKS, CDR2 YYEKEE (reference sequence). This CDR3 has 14 residues. Supplemented by reference TRBV5-5 and TRBJ2-1, the full variable domain reads DAGVTQSPTHLIKTRGQQVTLRCSPISGHKSVSWYQQVLGQGPQFIFQYYEKEERGRGNFPDRFSARQFPNYSSELNVNALLLGDSALYLCASSLTGSKDEQFFGPGTRLTVL.

V gene TRBV23-1 combines with J gene TRBJ2-3; 7 bases are shared with TRBD1. TRBV23-1 is an ORF, with its function uncertain. The V segment lost 6 bases and the J segment 8 bases; nucleotides outside the gene matches: 20. The length of the CDR3 is 17 residues. The CDR3, as DNA: TGCGCCAGCAGGCGCCTAAAATATGGGACAGCCGTAGGTACGCAGTATTTT. Residues: CASRRLKYGTAVGTQYF.

The chain employs TRBV18 and TRBJ1-1; maybe TRBD1 (6 bases). V was trimmed by 4 bases and J by 0 bases, leaving 21 bases between them. The CDR3 extends over 18 amino acids. CDR1 KGHSH and CDR2 LQKENI come from the germline V gene. CDR3 bases: TGTGCCAGCTCACTTGTCGGAGGTGGGGGGGCTATGAACACTGAAGCTTTCTTT. As protein: CASSLVGGGGAMNTEAFF.

This rearrangement joins TRBV12-5 to TRBJ2-3; 11 positions match TRBD2. The V gene's germline CDR1 is LGHNT and CDR2 FRNRAP. The CDR3 runs 19 residues. The V gene end was trimmed by 4 bases and the J gene end by 5 bases; junction bases not matched to a gene: 17. In DNA, the CDR3 is TGTGCTAGTGGTTCGCCTCGGACAGGGTTAGCGGGAGGGCAAGATACGCAGTATTTT. Encoded protein: CASGSPRTGLAGGQDTQYF.

This chain connects TRBV10-2 to TRBJ2-2, with 14 bases that match TRBD2. The CDR3 is made up of 16 amino acids. V shed 2 bases and J 6 bases; nucleotides not matched to a gene: 2. Germline values: CDR1 WSHSY, CDR2 SAAADI. The CDR3, as DNA: TGCGCCAGCAGTGAGCCGGGACTAGCGGGAGCCGGGGAGCTGTTTTTT. Protein product: CASSEPGLAGAGELFF.

The chain couples TRBV6-4 to TRBJ2-7; TRBD1 might be the D (5 bases). From germline, CDR1 is MRHNA and CDR2 SNTAGT. Trimming removed 6 bases from V and 3 bases from J, with 15 bases in between. This CDR3 is built from 14 residues. Written as DNA, the CDR3 is TGTGCCAGCAGCTACATACAGGTCATCTACGAGCAGTACGTC. Its protein is CASSYIQVIYEQYV.

The rearrangement uses TRBV29-1 and TRBJ2-3; possible D gene TRBD2, 5 bases. The germline V and J ends were trimmed by 3 bases and 2 bases, with 9 bases remaining between them. This CDR3 comprises 13 residues. Germline values: CDR1 SQVTM, CDR2 ANQGSEA. As DNA, the CDR3 is TGCAGCGTTGAGAGGGCTGACACAGATACGCAGTATTTT. Protein: CSVERADTDTQYF.

The rearrangement uses TRBV9 and TRBJ2-2; TRBD2 matches at 9 bases. The V gene's germline CDR1 is SGDLS and CDR2 YYNGEE. J lost 4 bases, V lost 2 bases, and 6 bases had no gene match. The length of the CDR3 is 16 residues. CDR3 DNA sequence: TGTGCCAGCAGCGTCGTAGCGGGAGCGGGCACCGGGGAGCTGTTTTTT. It translates to CASSVVAGAGTGELFF. Filled out from reference TRBV9 and TRBJ2-2, the complete variable domain reads DSGVTQTPKHLITATGQRVTLRCSPRSGDLSVYWYQQSLDQGLQFLIQYYNGEERAKGNILERFSAQQFPDLHSELNLSSLELGDSALYFCASSVVAGAGTGELFFGEGSRLTVL.

The genes are TRBV2 and TRBJ2-3; TRBD2 agrees at 14 bases. This CDR3 spans 15 amino acids. Germline loops: CDR1 SNHLY, CDR2 FYNNEI. The V segment lost 4 bases and the J segment 6 bases; nucleotides outside the gene matches: 3. The chain's CDR3 is CASSVGTSGSDTQYF. The DNA of the CDR3 is TGTGCCAGCAGTGTAGGGACTAGCGGGAGCGATACGCAGTATTTT.

This chain links TRBV13 with TRBJ2-1, with 12 nucleotides matching TRBD2. CDR1 and CDR2 (germline): PRHDT, FYEKMQ (reference sequence). CDR3 length equals 15 residues. Trimming took 0 bases from V and 9 from J; bases not matched to a gene: 3. Written as DNA, the CDR3 is TGTGCCAGCAGCTTAGGGCTAGCGGGAGGGATTGAGCAGTTCTTC. Encoded protein: CASSLGLAGGIEQFF.

The genes are TRBV3-1 (or the pseudogene TRBV3-2) and TRBJ1-1, with 8 bases identical to TRBD1. V was pared by 4 bases and J by 0 bases, with 19 bases of the junction left unmatched. Germline lookup yields CDR1 LGHDT and CDR2 YNNKEL (reference sequence). The CDR3 contains 20 residues. Here the CDR3 reads CASSPIVGGQGAFLNTEAFF. In DNA form, the CDR3 reads TGTGCCAGCAGCCCTATCGTGGGAGGGCAGGGGGCGTTTTTGAACACTGAAGCTTTCTTT.